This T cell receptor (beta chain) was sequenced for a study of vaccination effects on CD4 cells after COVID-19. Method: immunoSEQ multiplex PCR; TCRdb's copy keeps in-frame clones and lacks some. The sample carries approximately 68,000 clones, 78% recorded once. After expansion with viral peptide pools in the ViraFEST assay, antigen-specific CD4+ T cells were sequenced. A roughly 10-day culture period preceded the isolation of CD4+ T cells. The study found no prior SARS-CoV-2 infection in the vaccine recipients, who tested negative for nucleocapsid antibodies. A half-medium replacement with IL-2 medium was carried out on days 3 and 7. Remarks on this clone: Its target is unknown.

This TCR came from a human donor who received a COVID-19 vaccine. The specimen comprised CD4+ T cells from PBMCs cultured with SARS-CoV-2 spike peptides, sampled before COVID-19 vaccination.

Here the CDR3 reads CASSRDMNTGELFF. The CDR3 region has the DNA TGTGCCAGCAGCAGGGACATGAACACCGGGGAGCTGTTTTTT. The genes are TRBV6-5 and TRBJ2-2; a weak D match, TRBD1 (6 bases). Trimming removed 6 bases at V and 1 base at J, with 9 bases between. CDR3 length equals 14 residues. Germline-derived CDR1 and CDR2 are MNHEY and SVGAGI.